These T cell receptor beta chains were read from a single sample in a study of T cells in Graves' hyperthyroidism and ophthalmopathy. One entry per CDR3 protein results from TCRdb running MiXCR on the multiplex PCR reads. The sample lists 200,000 to 250,000 distinct CDR3 sequences; 15% to 20% were seen once. The specimen was blood. Every receptor here comes from a middle-aged man with Graves' hyperthyroidism. Both conserved end residues are part of each CDR3. D genes are given only for firm matches.

V	D	J	CDR3
TRBV10-2	TRBD2	TRBJ2-1	CASRGTSGRGNEQFF
TRBV3-1	-	TRBJ2-3	CASSDRLRTDTQYF
TRBV28	-	TRBJ1-5	CASRPQLYTSNQPQHF
TRBV18	-	TRBJ2-5	CASSPDGQWGTQYF
TRBV20-1	-	TRBJ1-5	CSANDGSSNQPQHF
TRBV11-2	-	TRBJ2-1	CASSLGQGGVNEQFF
TRBV5-1	TRBD2	TRBJ2-1	CASSFDTSGSYNEQFF
TRBV5-1	-	TRBJ1-5	CASSSVGNSNQPQHF
TRBV27	-	TRBJ2-5	CASSLEGDSQETQYF
TRBV5-1	TRBD2	TRBJ2-1	CASSSPLAGVSYNEQFF
TRBV11-2	TRBD1	TRBJ1-3	CASSTRRDRGVNTIYF